The 18 T cell receptor beta chains below all came from one sample that was sequenced in a study of cytomegalovirus exposure and HLA in healthy donors. Primers: 60 Vbeta forward and 13 Jbeta reverse. TCRdb keeps only in-frame clones here, not all; method: immunoSEQ multiplex PCR. The sample holds more than 150,000 clones, around 80% seen once. Sequenced input: PBMCs. These receptors were obtained from a woman between 50 and 59 years old in good health and CMV-seropositive.

This sequence joins TRBV25-1 and TRBJ2-7, with TRBD2 as a possible D gene (6 bases). The CDR3 covers 12 residues. The germline V gene has CDR1 MGHDK and CDR2 SYGVNS. V lost 6 bases, J lost 6 bases, and 12 bases lay in between. DNA for the CDR3: TGTGCCAGCAGACAAGGAGGGAGCGAGCAGTACTTC. Translating gives CASRQGGSEQYF.

This rearrangement joins TRBV10-1 to TRBJ1-3, with D maybe TRBD1 (6 bases). V shed 6 bases and J shed 0 bases, with 12 bases lying between them. The CDR3 sequence is 15 residues long. Germline assignment: CDR1 WNHNN and CDR2 SYGVQD (reference sequence). CDR3 protein: CASSAGQTSGNTIYF. CDR3 sequence (DNA): TGCGCCAGCAGCGCTGGACAGACCTCTGGAAACACCATATATTTT.

The chain uses TRBV19 and TRBJ2-7; 9 bases match TRBD1. With V trimmed by 4 bases and J by 2 bases, 9 bases remained unmatched. The CDR3 sequence is 16 residues long. Per germline, CDR1 LNHDA and CDR2 SQIVND (reference sequence). The CDR3 loop reads CASSKPGQGLTYEQYF. Here the CDR3 DNA reads TGTGCCAGTAGTAAACCGGGACAGGGATTGACCTACGAGCAGTACTTC.

CDR3 sequence (DNA): TGTGCCAGCTCATCTTCTAACGGGAGGGCGAATGAGCAGTTCTTC. It yields the protein CASSSSNGRANEQFF. J is TRBJ2-1 and V is TRBV18, with 8 bases aligning to TRBD2. After removal of 5 bases from V and 7 bases from J, the junction contained 10 bases not matched to a gene. CDR3 length equals 15 residues. Germline values: CDR1 KGHSH, CDR2 LQKENI.

The rearrangement uses TRBV18 and TRBJ1-2, with TRBD1 identical over 10 bases. Trimming removed 6 bases from V and 6 bases from J; junction bases left unmatched: 13. The CDR3 has 16 residues. The germline gives CDR1 KGHSH, CDR2 LQKENI. The CDR3 sequence is CASSAGQGGGRDGYTF. CDR3 in DNA: TGTGCCAGCTCGGCCGGACAGGGGGGCGGACGGGATGGCTACACCTTC.

V usage is TRBV5-4 and J usage is TRBJ2-5; 8 nucleotides align to TRBD2. The germline V gene has CDR1 SGHNT and CDR2 YYREEE (reference sequence). The CDR3 sequence is 15 residues long. With V trimmed by 4 bases and J by 5 bases, 10 bases remained unmatched. This chain's CDR3 is CASSAASGGRETQYF. The CDR3 DNA reads TGTGCCAGCAGCGCCGCATCGGGGGGGAGGGAGACCCAGTACTTC.

The V call is TRBV28, the J call TRBJ2-7; 8 positions match TRBD1. CDR3 size: 16 residues. In germline, CDR1 is MDHEN, CDR2 SYDVKM. V shed 0 bases, J shed 0 bases, and the junction held 4 bases outside the gene matches. This CDR3 is CASSLWRTGSSYEQYF. The CDR3 bases are TGTGCCAGCAGTTTATGGAGGACAGGGAGCTCCTACGAGCAGTACTTC.

This chain joins TRBV23-1 and TRBJ1-1; TRBD1 matches at 7 bases. TRBV23-1 is treated as an ORF (open reading frame) with a function not yet certain. Trimming removed 1 base from V and 0 bases from J; junction bases left unmatched: 8. The CDR3 contains 17 residues. CDR3: CASSQLLKGALNTEAFF. The CDR3 DNA reads as TGCGCCAGCAGTCAATTACTGAAGGGGGCCCTGAACACTGAAGCTTTCTTT.

The rearrangement uses TRBV6-1 and TRBJ2-1, with 10 bases matching TRBD1. V lost 5 bases, J lost 4 bases, and 5 bases stayed unmatched. The CDR3 extends over 15 amino acids. CDR1 and CDR2 from the germline V gene are MNHNS and SASEGT. The CDR3 sequence is CASSPDRGPYNEQFF. CDR3 nucleotide sequence: TGTGCCAGCAGTCCCGACAGGGGGCCGTACAATGAGCAGTTCTTC.

The chain employs TRBV5-1 and TRBJ2-7; 8 bases line up with TRBD1. J lost 7 bases, V lost 0 bases, and 9 bases had no gene match. Germline V gene lookup returns CDR1 SGHRS and CDR2 YFSETQ. The CDR3 has 15 amino acids. The CDR3 loop is CASSLVGQGAGEQYF. The CDR3 nucleotides read TGCGCCAGCAGCTTGGTTGGGCAGGGGGCGGGTGAGCAGTACTTC.

The V and J genes are TRBV2 and TRBJ1-2, with TRBD1 matching 8 bases. Germline CDR1 reads SNHLY; CDR2 reads FYNNEI. This CDR3 region has 14 residues. Germline trimming cut 3 bases from V and 7 bases from J; bases unmatched to any gene: 7. The CDR3 DNA reads as TGTGCCAGCAGTGACCGACAGGGGAGAACTGGCTACACCTTC. It is translated as CASSDRQGRTGYTF.

The gene calls are TRBV6-1 and TRBJ2-2; TRBD1 matches 8 bases. V dropped 6 bases and J dropped 4; count of bases not matched to a gene: 4. CDR1 and CDR2 from the germline V gene are MNHNS and SASEGT. CDR3 length: 14 residues. CDR3 residues: CASRRTGSTGELFF. CDR3 nucleotides: TGTGCCAGCAGGAGGACAGGGAGCACCGGGGAGCTGTTTTTT.

V is TRBV6-5 and J is TRBJ2-2; D uncertain. V lost 4 bases and J lost 1, with 10 bases in between. This CDR3 has 15 residues. Germline CDR1 and CDR2: MNHEY and SVGAGI. The CDR3 bases are TGTGCCAGCAGTTTGAACAGCCAGAACACCGGGGAGCTGTTTTTT. Translating it yields CASSLNSQNTGELFF.

In this sample, this clone turned up a few times. The J gene is TRBJ2-4, the V gene TRBV7-8, with 7 bases lining up with TRBD2. Germline V gene data show CDR1 as SGHVS and CDR2 as FQNEAQ. The CDR3 length is 14 residues. Trimming at V came to 4 bases and at J to 5 bases, leaving 5 bases not matched to a gene. The CDR3 is CASSWGGLENIQYF. CDR3 coding DNA: TGTGCCAGCAGCTGGGGGGGTTTGGAAAACATTCAGTACTTC.

The chain carries TRBV29-1 and TRBJ1-3, with 8 bases aligning to TRBD1. V lost 6 bases, J lost 8 bases, and 9 bases stayed unmatched. CDR1 is SQVTM and CDR2 is ANQGSEA in the germline V gene. This CDR3 is built from 13 residues. CDR3 sequence (DNA): TGCAGCGTGGCCGAAACAGGGGGTGACACCATATATTTT. This translates into CSVAETGGDTIYF.

The J gene is TRBJ1-1, the V gene TRBV28, with a tentative D call TRBD1 (5 bases). Deletions cut 8 bases from V and 0 bases from J, with 19 bases between. The CDR3 is made up of 16 amino acids. The germline V gene has CDR1 MDHEN and CDR2 SYDVKM. The CDR3, as DNA: TGTGCCAGCTTCCAGGTAGAGCTGGACATGAACACTGAAGCTTTCTTT. Amino acids: CASFQVELDMNTEAFF.

The chain joins TRBV10-3 to TRBJ2-3; TRBD2 matches at 12 bases. Trimming removed 4 bases from V and 4 bases from J; junction bases left unmatched: 6. The CDR3 length is 16 residues. The germline V gene has CDR1 ENHRY and CDR2 SYGVKD. For the CDR3, the DNA is TGTGCCATCAGTGGAGAGACTAGCGGGGGCTCAGATACGCAGTATTTT. Translation: CAISGETSGGSDTQYF.

Concerning this clone: The junction shows a germline mismatch at one end, possibly a read error. The chain uses TRBV7-9 and TRBJ2-7; the D is unclear. The CDR3 has 16 residues. Germline CDR1 reads SEHNR; CDR2 reads FQNEAQ (reference sequence). The CDR3 coding sequence is TGTTCCAGCAGCTTAGCCTCCGCACCTCCTAGGAACGAGCAGTACTTC. Amino acids: CSSSLASAPPRNEQYF.